The entry that follows covers one TCR beta chain sequence. The CDR3 length is 15 residues. Germline CDR1 and CDR2: LNHDA and SQIVND (reference sequence). V was shortened by 2 bases and J by 7 bases, with 15 bases between the two germline ends. The method was immunoSEQ multiplex PCR; TCRdb's version includes in-frame clones alone and lacks a portion of them. Of tens of thousands of clones listed, around 90% are singletons. The sample belongs to a study of technical replicates of blood from several donors. The chain carries TRBV19 and TRBJ1-5; D uncertain. Sequencing input: T cells isolated from PBMCs. This receptor was taken from a human donor in good health. CDR3: CASSIIVSGNQPQHF. The CDR3, as DNA: TGTGCCAGTAGTATAATAGTTTCGGGGAACCAGCCCCAGCATTTT.